The rows below give T cell receptor beta chains drawn from one sample of a study of T cell repertoires in cytomegalovirus infection. TCRdb reanalysed the reads using MiXCR and keeps one entry per CDR3 protein. The sample comprises some 120,000 distinct CDR3 sequences, 32% of which are singletons, and 58% rests with the top ten. Their cognate antigens are unknown. The source material was CD8+ T cells from cultured PBMCs, sampled from culture after CMV antigen stimulation. The receptors originated from a human donor in good health (CMV status not recorded). Some clones in this sample may be carry-over from other donors' samples. CDR3s include the opening cysteine and the closing phenylalanine or tryptophan.

v_call cdr3_aa
TRBV7-2 CASRSSYNEQFF
TRBV6-2/TRBV6-3 CASSYWDKNTEAFF
TRBV12-3/TRBV12-4 CASTAGQGNEKLFF
TRBV2 CASRQQPLAVYIQYF
TRBV6-2/TRBV6-3 CASRRDRATEAFF
TRBV28 CASNPRQGTAYEQYF
TRBV12-3/TRBV12-4 CAIGGSNTGELFF
TRBV6-1 CASSEGGQGGSPLHF
TRBV7-9 CASSFRNRGLMNTEAFF
TRBV27 CASTLAGGLTDTQYF
TRBV6-5 CASSPLAESTDTQYF
TRBV11-2 CASSLDGQAWRNTIYF
TRBV12-3/TRBV12-4 CASRAMGTDTQYF
TRBV14 CASSQDNRRLAVRWETQYF
TRBV28 CATAPGREAFF
TRBV12-3/TRBV12-4 CASSSPGAGLTDGYTF
TRBV6-1 CASSYEGRHEQYF
TRBV4-1 CASSQDAQGREAFF
TRBV5-6 CASSKPGTGGEGNQPQHF
TRBV12-3/TRBV12-4 CASSFLSNTGELFF
TRBV19 CASSIGGSTNEKLFF
TRBV7-6 CASSLVQGRNQPQHF
TRBV7-9 CASSFDPGGDEQFF
TRBV28 CASSTMTGGYEQYF
TRBV19 CASNGGLTDTQYF
TRBV12-3/TRBV12-4 CASSPERQGGYQPQHF
TRBV7-8 CASSIGPPQVLEQYF
TRBV7-2 CASSLRDPRVNTEAFF
TRBV2 CASSESGFGTYNEQFF
TRBV4-1 CASSQDSGYDRVWTNEKLFF
TRBV19 CASSIMVLDYGYTF
TRBV7-2 CASSLLSRYNEQFF
TRBV6-6 CASSYSDSYEQYF
TRBV4-2 CASSQADRGSTDTQYF
TRBV7-8 CASSYGAGVKKNIQYF
TRBV4-1 CASSQAFGTLYEQYF
TRBV3-1 CASSRVGSSTDTQYF
TRBV19 CASSIEAGTVGYEQYF
TRBV28 CASSLWGQGAVNQPQHF
TRBV13 CASSLARYTEAFF
TRBV7-2 CASSLAGTGLNEQFF
TRBV6-5 CASSYSRQGGTGELFF
TRBV12-3/TRBV12-4 CASSEDRGPSDEQFF
TRBV2 CASSEFFGQEAFF
TRBV18 CASSPDRSRSYEQYF
TRBV7-9 CASSSTIRGDTGELFF
TRBV4-1 CASSLEGTRFSDTQYF
TRBV6-2/TRBV6-3 CASSEVSQGDIQYF
TRBV6-1 CASSPGTVSNQPQHF
TRBV19 CASSLRSGTYEQYF
TRBV27 CASSWSGGYEQYF